This T cell receptor beta chain appears in the sequencing data of a study of control samples from healthy donors and cancer patients. The V gene lost 6 bases and the J gene lost 1 base, with 10 bases spanning the gap. Germline V gene lookup returns CDR1 MNHEY and CDR2 SVGAGI. There are 14 residues in the CDR3. Clones were read by immunoSEQ multiplex PCR, and TCRdb kept only the in-frame ones, dropping some. The data show 200,000 to 250,000 clones, with around 94% seen just once and approximately 1.5% held by the top ten. This chain connects TRBV6-5 to TRBJ1-5, with D tentatively TRBD1 (5 bases). This clonotype originated in a man over 45 in good health. Sequencing was done on a sample of blood. The CDR3, as DNA: TGTGCCAGCAGGGGGGTAAGAAGCAATCAGCCCCAGCATTTT. Translating it yields CASRGVRSNQPQHF.